These T cell receptor beta chains were read from a single sample in a study of persistence of HIV-infected CD4 T cells. Profiled with immunoSEQ multiplex PCR; TCRdb holds only in-frame clones, not every one. The repertoire consists of under 60,000 clones, with around 80% occurring once and the leading ten covering under 3.5%. These receptors' targets are unknown. The specimen was CD4+ T cells sorted from PBMCs after roughly 19-hour stimulation, collected from a patient who received antiretroviral therapy. The receptors were gathered from an adult man with HIV who was CMV-seropositive. Each CDR3 is given with its conserved first and last residue. The order of the fields is V gene, D gene, clone size, J gene, CDR3 DNA, CDR3 protein. The D gene is left open where the match is weak. Clone size appears in some rows only: once, few, many, or a class for an expanded clone.

>TRBV5-6|TRBD1|NA|TRBJ1-5
TGTGCCAGCAGCTTGGGACAGGGAGGTAATCAGCCCCAGCATTTT
CASSLGQGGNQPQHF
>TRBV4-1|NA|NA|TRBJ1-1
TGCGCCAGCAGCCAGCCTACTTTAATGAACACTGAAGCTTTCTTT
CASSQPTLMNTEAFF
>TRBV7-6|NA|NA|TRBJ2-7
TGTGCCAGCAGCCCAGGACAGACCTACGAGCAGTACTTC
CASSPGQTYEQYF
>TRBV7-8|NA|NA|TRBJ1-5
TGTGCCAGCAGCTTAGAACAGAATCAGCCCCAGCATTTT
CASSLEQNQPQHF
>TRBV4-3|TRBD2|NA|TRBJ2-2
TGCGCCAGCAGCCGGACTAGGGCCGGGGAGCTGTTTTTT
CASSRTRAGELFF
>TRBV18|TRBD1|NA|TRBJ1-5
TGTGCCAGCTCATACAGGGGGCTCAATCAGCCCCAGCATTTT
CASSYRGLNQPQHF
>TRBV19|NA|few|TRBJ2-5
TGTGCCAGTAGTATTGACCGTAACCAAGAGACCCAGTACTTC
CASSIDRNQETQYF
>TRBV6-1|NA|NA|TRBJ1-2
TGTGCCAGCAGTGAAGGGCGGAACTATGGCTACACCTTC
CASSEGRNYGYTF
>TRBV2|TRBD1|few|TRBJ1-1
TGTGCCTGTAGGGGACGACAGGGGTGGAACACTGAAGCTTTCTTT
CACRGRQGWNTEAFF
>TRBV30|NA|NA|TRBJ2-7
TGTGCCTGGAGTAGGGGGGGCGAGTGGCAGTACTTC
CAWSRGGEWQYF
>TRBV30|TRBD1|NA|TRBJ1-2
TGTGCCTGGGGACAGGTCGCTAACTATGGCTACACCTTC
CAWGQVANYGYTF
>TRBV19|NA|medium-sized|TRBJ1-3
TGTGCCAGTAGTACACGGCTCGGTCCCATTGTCGCTGGAAACACCATATATTTT
CASSTRLGPIVAGNTIYF
>TRBV7-8|NA|once|TRBJ2-7
TGTGCCAGCAGCTTATTTGACTTCAGCTCCTACGAGCAGTACTTC
CASSLFDFSSYEQYF
>TRBV7-2|NA|NA|TRBJ2-3
TGTGCCAGCAGCTTCCAGGGTTCTCGAACAGATACGCAGTATTTT
CASSFQGSRTDTQYF
>TRBV27|NA|NA|TRBJ1-5
TGTGCCAGCAGGGTCCGGGACAATAGCAATCAGCCCCAGCATTTT
CASRVRDNSNQPQHF
>TRBV21-1|NA|NA|TRBJ2-7
TGTGCCAGCGGGACAGGGGTCCACGAGCAGTACTTC
CASGTGVHEQYF
>TRBV19|TRBD1|NA|TRBJ2-2
TGTGCCAGTAAACGCTTGACAGGGTCAGCCACCGGGGAGCTGTTTTTT
CASKRLTGSATGELFF
>TRBV4-1|NA|NA|TRBJ1-4
TGCGCCAGCAGCCAATCGCCGGGACAAACAACTAATGAAAAACTGTTTTTT
CASSQSPGQTTNEKLFF
>TRBV19|NA|NA|TRBJ2-2
TGTGCCAGTAGTATAGTTCGGGGTAGCACCGGGGAGCTGTTTTTT
CASSIVRGSTGELFF
>TRBV6-2/TRBV6-3|NA|NA|TRBJ2-7
TGTGCCAGCAGTATCGGGTACGAGCAGTACTTC
CASSIGYEQYF
>TRBV5-1|NA|NA|TRBJ2-3
TGCGCCAGCAGCTTAATGGCCACAGCCACAGATACGCAGTATTTT
CASSLMATATDTQYF
>TRBV19|NA|NA|TRBJ2-3
TGTGCCAGTAGTATGGCAGGAGGTACGCAGTATTTT
CASSMAGGTQYF
>TRBV13|NA|NA|TRBJ2-7
TGTGCCAGTTCCTCACGCGGGGAGAACTCCTACGAGCAGTACTTC
CASSSRGENSYEQYF
>TRBV10-3|NA|NA|TRBJ2-5
TGTGCCATCCAAGTTAGTGGAGGGGCGGAGACCCAGTACTTC
CAIQVSGGAETQYF
>TRBV6-6|NA|once|TRBJ2-1
TGTGCCAGCAGCTCAGGTCAGGCGTACAATGAGCAGTTCTTC
CASSSGQAYNEQFF
>TRBV4-1|NA|NA|TRBJ1-3
TGCGCCAGCAGCCAAGACCCGGGAGGAAACACCATATATTTT
CASSQDPGGNTIYF
>TRBV18|TRBD2|NA|TRBJ2-3
TGTGCCAGCTCTTCCGGACTAGCGGGGAACACAGATACGCAGTATTTT
CASSSGLAGNTDTQYF
>TRBV29-1|NA|NA|TRBJ1-2
TGCAGCGTCGTAAGACCTAACTATGGCTACACCTTC
CSVVRPNYGYTF
>TRBV7-8|NA|NA|TRBJ2-2
TGTGCCAGCAGCTTAGGACAGTTTAACACCGGGGAGCTGTTTTTT
CASSLGQFNTGELFF
>TRBV25-1|NA|NA|TRBJ1-3
TGTGCCAGCAGTAGGGGGAACTCTGGAAACACCATATATTTT
CASSRGNSGNTIYF
>TRBV5-5|NA|medium-sized|TRBJ2-7
TGTGCCAGCAGCCTACAGGATTTCTACGAGCAGTACTTC
CASSLQDFYEQYF
>TRBV7-8|NA|few|TRBJ1-1
TGTGCCAGCAGCCGGGCTAACACTGAAGCTTTCTTT
CASSRANTEAFF
>TRBV5-6|NA|few|TRBJ2-5
TGTGCCAGCAGCTTGGCATCAGCTCCTAATTACCAAGAGACCCAGTACTTC
CASSLASAPNYQETQYF
>TRBV2|NA|NA|TRBJ2-2
TGTGCCAGCAGGGGAGGAGGGGGCTACACCGGGGAGCTGTTTTTT
CASRGGGGYTGELFF
>TRBV6-5|NA|NA|TRBJ1-1
TGTGCCAGCAGTCGCAGGGGAGCTGAAGCTTTCTTT
CASSRRGAEAFF
>TRBV7-2|NA|few|TRBJ2-7
TGTGCCAGCAGCGCTCAGGGAAGCCTTAGGTACGAGCAGTACTTC
CASSAQGSLRYEQYF
>TRBV2|TRBD2|once|TRBJ2-6
TGTGCCAGCAGTGAGCTAGCGGGAGGGCCTGGGGCCAACGTCCTGACTTTC
CASSELAGGPGANVLTF
>TRBV19|TRBD2|NA|TRBJ2-4
TGTGCCAGTAGTAGCCGGCGGGCGAAGCGGGGGGGTTTAGACATTCAGTACTTC
CASSSRRAKRGGLDIQYF
>TRBV6-5|NA|NA|TRBJ1-2
TGTGCCAGCGGATCAGGGAGAACGGGCTACACCTTC
CASGSGRTGYTF
>TRBV10-2|NA|few|TRBJ1-5
TGCGCCAGCAGAGGGGGGGGTAATCAGCCCCAGCATTTT
CASRGGGNQPQHF
>TRBV18|NA|NA|TRBJ2-3
TGTGCCAGCTCACCACCGGCGGCAGCTGGCGATACGCAGTATTTT
CASSPPAAAGDTQYF
>TRBV6-2/TRBV6-3|NA|NA|TRBJ2-3
TGTGCCAGCAGTTGGACGCGTGGGACCAGGACAGATACGCAGTATTTT
CASSWTRGTRTDTQYF
>TRBV6-2/TRBV6-3|NA|few|TRBJ1-5
TGTGCCAGCAGTCCCCCTTCGAGTCTGGGGCCCCAGCATTTT
CASSPPSSLGPQHF
>TRBV19|TRBD1|few|TRBJ1-5
TGTGCCAGTAGTCCCGAGGGAGGACAGGGCCCCACATCGCCCCAGCATTTT
CASSPEGGQGPTSPQHF
>TRBV6-2/TRBV6-3|NA|NA|TRBJ2-7
TGTGCCAGCAGTTACTCGAGGGTGTCGACACTCGAGCAGTACTTC
CASSYSRVSTLEQYF
>TRBV27|TRBD1|NA|TRBJ2-7
TGTGCCAGCAGTTTCCCCGGGACAGGGACCTCCGAGCAGTACTTC
CASSFPGTGTSEQYF
>TRBV29-1|NA|few|TRBJ1-3
TGCAGCGCCGAGGGCAGCAGCTCTGGAAACACCATATATTTT
CSAEGSSSGNTIYF
>TRBV13|NA|NA|TRBJ2-5
TGTGCCAGCAGCTTGAAGGTTACGGGAGAGACCCAGTACTTC
CASSLKVTGETQYF
>TRBV7-2|TRBD1|NA|TRBJ1-1
TGTGCCAGCAGCCCCCTGGGACAGCTGCGCACTGAAGCTTTCTTT
CASSPLGQLRTEAFF
>TRBV6-4|NA|NA|TRBJ2-1
TGTGCCAGCAGTGACACGAGGGGGGGCAGGCAGTTCTTC
CASSDTRGGRQFF
>TRBV6-1|TRBD1|few|TRBJ2-7
TGTGCCAGCAGTGATAGGGACAGGACAATTCTAAGCTCCTACGAGCAGTACTTC
CASSDRDRTILSSYEQYF
>TRBV18|NA|NA|TRBJ1-6
TGTGCCAGCTCACGCGGTGGGCAGTATAATTCACCCCTCCACTTT
CASSRGGQYNSPLHF
>TRBV3-1/TRBV3-2|NA|few|TRBJ1-5
TGTGCCAGCAGCCAAAACCCGTTCAGCAATCAGCCCCAGCATTTT
CASSQNPFSNQPQHF